These 14 T cell receptor beta chains came from one sample sequenced in a study of cytomegalovirus exposure and HLA in healthy donors. The protocol was immunoSEQ multiplex PCR, while the TCRdb copy is restricted to in-frame clones and leaves out a portion. The sample records about 98,000 clones, around 88% being singletons. Sequenced sample: PBMCs. The source of these receptors is a woman in her twenties or thirties in good health and CMV-seronegative.

This rearrangement joins TRBV5-1 to TRBJ2-5; TRBD2 is a possible D gene (6 bases). V lost 0 bases, J lost 5 bases, and 17 bases lay in between. Germline-derived CDR1 and CDR2 are SGHRS and YFSETQ. The CDR3 sequence is 16 residues long. The CDR3 nucleotides are TGCGCCAGCAGCTTGGTAGCCGGGAGAAGTGGGGAGACCCAGTACTTC. As protein: CASSLVAGRSGETQYF.

The chain employs TRBV6-1 and TRBJ1-3; 7 nucleotides agree with TRBD1. The CDR3 consists of 15 residues. Germline values: CDR1 MNHNS, CDR2 SASEGT. Unmatched junction bases numbered 8, after V lost 6 bases and J lost 3 bases. The CDR3 region has the DNA TGTGCCAGCAGCTCATACCGGGACAGTGGAAACACCATATATTTT. Amino acid sequence: CASSSYRDSGNTIYF.

The chain is built from TRBV2 and TRBJ2-5, with a weak D call TRBD2 (5 bases). The CDR3 consists of 15 residues. Trimming removed 5 bases from V and 1 base from J, with 14 bases in between. The germline CDR1 and CDR2 sequences are SNHLY and FYNNEI. The CDR3 spells CASSWYRTLQETQYF. For the CDR3, the DNA is TGTGCCAGCAGTTGGTATCGGACTCTCCAAGAGACCCAGTACTTC. Looking up the rest from reference TRBV2 and TRBJ2-5 gives the full variable domain: EPEVTQTPSHQVTQMGQEVILRCVPISNHLYFYWYRQILGQKVEFLVSFYNNEISEKSEIFDDQFSVERPDGSNFTLKIRSTKLEDSAMYFCASSWYRTLQETQYFGPGTRLLVL.

The chain has TRBV25-1 and TRBJ1-4; perhaps TRBD1 as D (6 bases). The CDR3 is 13 residues long. V dropped 4 bases and J dropped 8 bases, with 11 bases sitting between them. The germline gives CDR1 MGHDK, CDR2 SYGVNS. The CDR3: CASSADRGEKLFF. The CDR3 nucleotides are TGTGCCAGCAGTGCGGACAGAGGCGAAAAACTGTTTTTT.

This clone has only one observation. This chain uses TRBV7-9 with TRBJ1-2; D is possibly TRBD1 (5 bases). The CDR3 extends over 14 amino acids. Trimming took off 4 bases at V and 1 base at J, with 10 bases between the two ends. Per the germline V gene, CDR1 is SEHNR and CDR2 is FQNEAQ (reference sequence). The CDR3 protein is CASSYRPNNYGYTF. The CDR3, as DNA: TGTGCCAGCAGCTACAGGCCGAATAACTATGGCTACACCTTC.

The chain combines TRBV6-1 with TRBJ1-5; TRBD1 might be the D (5 bases). Trimming shortened V by 2 bases and J by 6 bases, and 17 bases separated the two germline ends. Germline V lookup: CDR1 MNHNS, CDR2 SASEGT. The CDR3 extends over 16 amino acids. In nucleotides, the CDR3 is TGTGCCAGCAGTGAACCATCGGGGGAGGGGAGTCAGCCCCAGCATTTT. Translated: CASSEPSGEGSQPQHF.

This rearrangement joins TRBV9 to TRBJ2-7, with 7 bases identical to TRBD1. The CDR3 is 14 residues long. V lost 4 bases to trimming and J lost 3 bases; unmatched junction nucleotides: 7. Germline V gene sequence: CDR1 SGDLS, CDR2 YYNGEE. The CDR3 loop reads CASSPTGQSYEQYF. DNA of the CDR3: TGTGCCAGCAGCCCTACGGGACAGAGCTACGAGCAGTACTTC.

V is TRBV15 and J is TRBJ2-1; 15 nucleotides align to TRBD2. The CDR3 contains 16 residues. The V gene end was trimmed by 3 bases and the J gene end by 8 bases; junction bases not matched to a gene: 5. Germline V CDR1 and CDR2: LNHNV, YYDKDF (reference sequence). CDR3 in amino acids: CATSRGTSGRSDEQFF. As DNA, the CDR3 is TGTGCCACCAGCAGGGGGACTAGCGGGAGGTCGGATGAGCAGTTCTTC.

V is TRBV9 and J is TRBJ2-7; 9 positions match TRBD2. With V trimmed by 4 bases and J by 6 bases, 11 bases remained unmatched. This CDR3 region has 15 residues. CDR1 is SGDLS and CDR2 is YYNGEE in the germline V gene. The CDR3 reads CASSLGGSGRGEQYF. The CDR3 region has the DNA TGTGCCAGCAGCCTAGGGGGTAGCGGGAGAGGCGAGCAGTACTTC.

V usage is TRBV6-1 and J usage is TRBJ1-5, with D possibly being TRBD1 (5 bases). CDR3 length: 10 amino acids. Looked up from germline, CDR1 is MNHNS and CDR2 is SASEGT. V lost 6 bases and J 9 bases, leaving 6 bases between the germline ends. CDR3 residues: CASRTGPQHF. In DNA form, the CDR3 reads TGTGCCAGCAGAACAGGGCCCCAGCATTTT.

The chain uses TRBV29-1 and TRBJ2-3, with D possibly TRBD2 on 5 matching bases. The V gene lost 7 bases and the J gene lost 0 bases, with 14 bases spanning the gap. This CDR3 region has 14 residues. The germline V gene encodes CDR1 SQVTM and CDR2 ANQGSEA. The CDR3 is CSEAQSSSTDTQYF. CDR3 sequence (DNA): TGCAGCGAGGCCCAGTCTAGCAGCACAGATACGCAGTATTTT.

This sequence joins TRBV11-2 and TRBJ2-5, with D tentatively TRBD2 (5 bases). The germline V gene has CDR1 SGHAT and CDR2 FQNNGV. V was trimmed by 1 base and J by 10 bases, leaving 19 bases between them. The CDR3 contains 15 residues. The CDR3 DNA reads TGTGCCAGCAGCTTAGGAGTGTGGACTTCCCAAATCCAGTACTTC. It is translated as CASSLGVWTSQIQYF. Full variable domain (missing parts from reference TRBV11-2 and TRBJ2-5): EAGVAQSPRYKIIEKRQSVAFWCNPISGHATLYWYQQILGQGPKLLIQFQNNGVVDDSQLPKDRFSAERLKGVDSTLKIQPAKLEDSAVYLCASSLGVWTSQIQYFGPGTRLLVL.

V usage is TRBV10-3 and J usage is TRBJ1-2; possibly TRBD1 for D (6 bases). The V end was cut by 10 bases, the J end by 8 bases, with 14 bases between. Germline V lookup: CDR1 ENHRY, CDR2 SYGVKD. The CDR3 length is 11 residues. The CDR3 DNA reads TGTGCCACCCGACAGGAATACGGCTACACCTTC. Its protein product is CATRQEYGYTF.

This rearrangement joins TRBV19 to TRBJ1-1, with 7 bases matching TRBD1. V shed 7 bases, J shed 1 base, and the junction held 6 bases outside the gene matches. The CDR3 spans 14 residues. Germline CDR1 is LNHDA and CDR2 is SQIVND (reference sequence). The CDR3 loop reads CASMDRPTNTEAFF. The CDR3 DNA follows: TGTGCCAGTATGGACAGGCCAACGAACACTGAAGCTTTCTTT.